The 10 T cell receptor beta chains listed next were all sequenced from one sample in a study of blood T cell repertoires in COVID-19 (TCRdb year 2020). Receptors were amplified or captured by the immunoSEQ multiplex PCR assay. Here the immuneACCESS table is served through TCRdb, limited to in-frame sequences with V and J called. Missing clones are a known gap in these copies; in checked studies unresolved V genes cover under half, and the rest lacks a known reason. The sample table lists some 49,000 clones, 81% of them with a count of one. 20% to 25% of the sample goes to the ten largest clones. The sequencing input was peripheral blood. The receptors stem from a woman older than 75 with COVID-19, enrolled during active disease.

V is TRBV30 and J is TRBJ2-7; 7 nucleotides match TRBD1. Germline V gene data show CDR1 as GTSNPN and CDR2 as SVGIG (reference sequence). J lost 4 bases, V lost 1 base, and 4 bases had no gene match. The length of the CDR3 is 13 residues. CDR3 region: CAWSGQGRYEQYF. CDR3 coding DNA: TGTGCCTGGAGTGGACAGGGTCGATACGAGCAGTACTTC.

The V gene is TRBV3-1 (or the pseudogene TRBV3-2), the J gene TRBJ2-5; D is undetermined. Germline-derived CDR1 and CDR2 are LGHDT and YNNKEL (reference sequence). Trimming pared 4 bases from V and 5 bases from J, leaving 11 bases between. The CDR3 has 13 amino acids. CDR3 DNA sequence: TGTGCCAGCAGCCCGTCGGGTGGGGAGACCCAGTACTTC. The encoded protein is CASSPSGGETQYF.

The V call is TRBV10-3, the J call TRBJ2-7; TRBD2 aligns across 8 bases. V trimming: 8 bases; J trimming: 1 base; junction bases outside the gene matches: 10. CDR1 and CDR2 from the germline V gene are ENHRY and SYGVKD. The CDR3 has 15 residues. CDR3 amino acids: CAISGPGGDSYEQYF. As DNA, the CDR3 is TGTGCCATCTCCGGCCCGGGAGGGGATTCCTACGAGCAGTACTTC.

This rearrangement joins TRBV2 to TRBJ1-2, with 12 positions matching TRBD1. CDR1 SNHLY and CDR2 FYNNEI come from the germline V gene. The CDR3 contains 15 residues. Trimming cost V 5 bases and J 8 bases; bases outside gene matches: 9. This chain's CDR3 is CASSLPGTGGRGYTF. CDR3 bases: TGTGCCAGCAGTCTCCCCGGGACAGGGGGCCGAGGCTACACCTTC.

The rearrangement uses TRBV6-5 and TRBJ2-1; TRBD2 agrees at 8 bases. The CDR3 is 15 amino acids. Germline CDR1 is MNHEY and CDR2 is SVGAGI. J was trimmed by 6 bases and V by 2 bases; bases with no gene match: 6. The CDR3 nucleotides are TGTGCCAGCAGTTACCGCGGGACTAGTATCAATGAGCAGTTCTTC. It yields the protein CASSYRGTSINEQFF.

This clone appeared a few times. This chain joins TRBV7-9 and TRBJ2-5, with 8 bases fitting TRBD1. Germline CDR1 SEHNR, CDR2 FQNEAQ (reference sequence). V lost 3 bases and J lost 5; bases outside the gene matches: 5. The CDR3 runs to 14 residues. CDR3 protein: CASSLRTGIETQYF. The CDR3 DNA reads as TGTGCCAGCAGCTTGAGGACAGGGATTGAGACCCAGTACTTC.

The chain combines TRBV30 with TRBJ1-5; D uncertain. The CDR3 has 15 amino acids. The germline CDR1 and CDR2 sequences are GTSNPN and SVGIG (reference sequence). Trimming took off 0 bases at V and 11 bases at J, with 20 bases between the two ends. Here the CDR3 reads CAWSVRSAERRSQHF. The CDR3 DNA is TGTGCCTGGAGTGTAAGGTCGGCGGAAAGGCGGTCCCAGCATTTT.

The V and J genes are TRBV6-5 and TRBJ2-5; the match to TRBD2 covers 10 bases. V lost 0 bases, J lost 10 bases, and 8 bases stayed unmatched. This CDR3 is built from 15 residues. CDR1 is MNHEY, CDR2 SVGAGI, per germline. CDR3 DNA: TGTGCCAGCAGTTACTCGAGCCATAGGACTAGCGGCCAGTACTTC. Its translation is CASSYSSHRTSGQYF.

This clone has a single count. The rearrangement joins TRBV30 to TRBJ1-5, with D perhaps TRBD1 (6 bases). This CDR3 has 14 amino acids. In germline, CDR1 is GTSNPN, CDR2 SVGIG (reference sequence). V gave up 2 bases and J gave up 4 bases, with 12 bases separating them. This CDR3 reads CAWSTGYPNQPQHF. CDR3 coding DNA: TGTGCCTGGAGTACAGGGTATCCGAATCAGCCCCAGCATTTT.

The chain couples TRBV28 to TRBJ1-3, with TRBD1 as a possible D gene (5 bases). Trimming left V 7 bases short and J 4 bases short, with 11 bases between. This CDR3 spans 13 amino acids. The germline V gene has CDR1 MDHEN and CDR2 SYDVKM. For the CDR3, the DNA is TGTGCCAGCAAAGACAGTGGCGGAAACACCATATATTTT. As protein: CASKDSGGNTIYF.